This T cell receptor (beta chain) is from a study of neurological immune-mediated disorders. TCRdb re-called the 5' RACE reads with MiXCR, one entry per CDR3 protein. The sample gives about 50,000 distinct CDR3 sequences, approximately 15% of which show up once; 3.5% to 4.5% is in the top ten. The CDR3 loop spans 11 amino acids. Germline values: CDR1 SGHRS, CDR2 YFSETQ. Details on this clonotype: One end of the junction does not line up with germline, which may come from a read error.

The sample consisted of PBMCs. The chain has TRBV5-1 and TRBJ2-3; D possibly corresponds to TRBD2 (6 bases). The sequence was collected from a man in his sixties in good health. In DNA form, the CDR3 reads TGCACCAGCAGCTTAGCGGATACACAGTATTTT. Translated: CTSSLADTQYF.